This T cell receptor (beta chain) is drawn from a study of shared clonotypes between healthy human individuals. The V end lost 3 bases, the J end lost 4 bases, and 10 bases lay between the germline ends. Germline V gives CDR1 KGHSH, CDR2 LQKENI. The CDR3 consists of 13 residues. Libraries were prepared by immunoSEQ multiplex PCR; TCRdb keeps only in-frame clonotypes and omits some of them. The sample yields 950,000 to 1,200,000 clones, 70% to 80% seen once. The chain has TRBV18 and TRBJ2-7; D perhaps matches TRBD2 (5 bases). The sequence was obtained from a man in his late teens or twenties in good health. Some clones in this sample may be carry-over from other donors' samples. Specimen: memory CD4+ T cells from PBMCs. Subset indicated: CD45RA-negative fraction. The CDR3 DNA is TGTGCCAGCTCACCGGACTCGGCGTACGAGCAGTACTTC. Translated: CASSPDSAYEQYF.